One and the same sample provided the 31 T cell receptor beta chains below, sequenced in a study of cytomegalovirus exposure and HLA in healthy donors. A multiplex PCR was run with 60 Vbeta primers and 13 Jbeta primers. Assay used: immunoSEQ multiplex PCR; TCRdb lists only in-frame clones, some missing. The profile shows roughly 80,000 clones, 65% to 85% of them singletons. The sample comprised PBMCs. The receptors here all came from a man in his 60s in good health and CMV-seropositive.

V and J are TRBV19 and TRBJ1-5, with 7 bases matching TRBD1. Germline values: CDR1 LNHDA, CDR2 SQIVND (reference sequence). The J segment lost 4 bases and the V segment lost 7 bases, leaving 7 bases of the junction unmatched. The CDR3 is made up of 14 amino acids. The CDR3 DNA reads TGTGCCAGTACCCGGACAGGCATAAATCAGCCCCAGCATTTT. Translated: CASTRTGINQPQHF.

The chain joins TRBV5-4 to TRBJ2-7; no firm D call. In germline, CDR1 is SGHNT, CDR2 YYREEE (reference sequence). Trimming removed 0 bases from V and 5 bases from J, with 9 bases in between. There are 13 residues in the CDR3. The chain's CDR3 is CASSLDSPDEQYF. The CDR3 DNA follows: TGTGCCAGCAGCTTGGACAGCCCGGACGAGCAGTACTTC. The full variable domain, completed using reference TRBV5-4 and TRBJ2-7, is ETGVTQSPTHLIKTRGQQVTLRCSSQSGHNTVSWYQQALGQGPQFIFQYYREEENGRGNFPPRFSGLQFPNYSSELNVNALELDDSALYLCASSLDSPDEQYFGPGTRLTVT.

The chain couples TRBV6-1 to TRBJ1-2, with 8 bases matching TRBD1. V was pared by 5 bases and J by 1 base, with 6 bases of the junction left unmatched. The V gene's germline CDR1 is MNHNS and CDR2 SASEGT. The CDR3 extends over 15 amino acids. The CDR3 nucleotides are TGTGCCAGCAGTACCTCGACAGGGGTTAACTATGGCTACACCTTC. It yields the protein CASSTSTGVNYGYTF.

Note on this clone: Other DNA sequences from this sample encode an identical CDR3 as well. The J gene is TRBJ2-5, the V gene TRBV6-6; TRBD2 is a possible D gene (5 bases). Germline V gene data show CDR1 as MNHNY and CDR2 as SVGAGI (reference sequence). This CDR3 region has 15 residues. Trimming took 6 bases from V and 2 from J, leaving 16 bases between them. The CDR3, as DNA: TGTGCCAGCAGCACCCCTGGCGGGCGGCAAGAGACCCAGTACTTC. The encoded protein is CASSTPGGRQETQYF.

The CDR3 DNA reads TGTGCCAGCAGTTTGTCCAGGACAGGGGTGAACACCGGGGAGCTGTTTTTT. Amino acids: CASSLSRTGVNTGELFF. This chain links TRBV27 with TRBJ2-2; 9 bases fit TRBD1. The CDR3 sequence is 17 residues long. Germline trimming cut 3 bases from V and 1 base from J; bases unmatched to any gene: 6. Germline-derived CDR1 and CDR2 are MNHEY and SMNVEV (reference sequence).

This clone was counted a single time. The chain carries TRBV6-5 and TRBJ2-5, with D uncertain. The CDR3 is 10 residues long. Per germline, CDR1 MNHEY and CDR2 SVGAGI. V lost 7 bases, J lost 3 bases, and 3 bases lay in between. CDR3 nucleotide sequence: TGTGCCAGCACAAAAGAGACCCAGTACTTC. It specifies CASTKETQYF.

The rearrangement uses TRBV5-1 and TRBJ2-7, with D unclear. V lost 2 bases to trimming and J lost 0 bases, with 12 bases between them. The CDR3 totals 15 residues. Germline assignment: CDR1 SGHRS and CDR2 YFSETQ. The CDR3 region is CASSFRGRSSYEQYF. Here the CDR3 DNA reads TGCGCCAGCAGCTTTAGAGGAAGGAGCTCCTACGAGCAGTACTTC.

This chain joins TRBV4-2 and TRBJ2-3; TRBD1 matches 8 bases. V lost 1 base, J lost 4 bases, and 10 bases stayed unmatched. This CDR3 has 17 residues. Germline loops: CDR1 LGHNA, CDR2 YNFKEQ. The CDR3 protein is CASSQVSDRDPPDTQYF. CDR3 sequence (DNA): TGTGCCAGCAGCCAAGTATCGGACAGGGACCCCCCAGATACGCAGTATTTT.

This clone was picked up one time. The rearrangement uses TRBV5-4 and TRBJ2-7, with a possible D match to TRBD2 (6 bases). CDR3 length: 16 residues. Trimming pared 0 bases from V and 4 bases from J, leaving 17 bases between. Germline V gives CDR1 SGHNT, CDR2 YYREEE (reference sequence). The CDR3 sequence: CASSLGLATAGYEQYF. In DNA form, the CDR3 reads TGTGCCAGCAGCTTGGGGCTAGCGACCGCTGGGTACGAGCAGTACTTC.

This chain uses TRBV29-1 with TRBJ2-1; perhaps TRBD2 as D (5 bases). Germline V CDR1 and CDR2: SQVTM, ANQGSEA. V gave up 3 bases and J gave up 0 bases, with 6 bases separating them. The CDR3 is 13 residues long. CDR3 nucleotides: TGCAGCGTTGACGGGGTCTCCTACAATGAGCAGTTCTTC. Protein sequence: CSVDGVSYNEQFF.

The chain carries TRBV7-9 and TRBJ2-5; 11 nucleotides agree with TRBD2. CDR1 and CDR2 from the germline V gene are SEHNR and FQNEAQ (reference sequence). The ends lost 5 bases at V and 4 bases at J; junction bases unmatched: 12. CDR3 length equals 17 residues. CDR3 amino acids: CASSHTLSGGAGETQYF. The DNA for the CDR3 is TGTGCCAGCAGCCACACCCTTAGCGGGGGGGCCGGAGAGACCCAGTACTTC.

The rearrangement joins TRBV29-1 to TRBJ2-7, with 9 nucleotides matching TRBD2. Trimming at V came to 3 bases and at J to 6 bases, leaving 18 bases not matched to a gene. The germline V gene has CDR1 SQVTM and CDR2 ANQGSEA. The CDR3 spans 17 residues. The CDR3 DNA is TGCAGCGTTGACCTGCAAGGAGCGGGGGGCCAGGGGGGCGAGCAGTACTTC. This sequence encodes CSVDLQGAGGQGGEQYF.

This sequence joins TRBV5-6 and TRBJ1-2; 8 bases agree with TRBD1. Germline trimming cut 4 bases from V and 8 bases from J; bases unmatched to any gene: 7. This CDR3 has 13 amino acids. Germline V gene sequence: CDR1 SGHDT, CDR2 YYEEEE. This chain's CDR3 is CASSPTGGEGYTF. The CDR3 bases are TGTGCCAGCAGCCCCACAGGGGGGGAGGGCTACACCTTC.

The genes are TRBV7-9 and TRBJ2-1; D remains ambiguous. V was cut by 3 bases and J by 2 bases, with 11 bases left in between. Germline lookup yields CDR1 SEHNR and CDR2 FQNEAQ (reference sequence). This CDR3 comprises 15 residues. The CDR3 nucleotides are TGTGCCAGCAGCTTTGAAGTACAAACCTACAATGAGCAGTTCTTC. Translated, it gives CASSFEVQTYNEQFF. Full variable domain (rest looked up from reference TRBV7-9 and TRBJ2-1): DTGVSQNPRHKITKRGQNVTFRCDPISEHNRLYWYRQTLGQGPEFLTYFQNEAQLEKSRLLSDRFSAERPKGSFSTLEIQRTEQGDSAMYLCASSFEVQTYNEQFFGPGTRLTVL.

This chain joins TRBV6-5 and TRBJ1-2; 7 nucleotides align to TRBD1. The CDR3 spans 13 residues. The ends lost 6 bases at V and 8 bases at J; junction bases unmatched: 9. Germline CDR1 is MNHEY and CDR2 is SVGAGI. The DNA of the CDR3 is TGTGCCAGCAGGCAAACAGGGGCGGGGGGCTACACCTTC. Its protein is CASRQTGAGGYTF.

The CDR3 DNA sequence: TGTGCCAGCAGCAAAGTGCACAGGGGGATTTCGTCCAAGTCTGAAGCTTTCTTT. The encoded protein is CASSKVHRGISSKSEAFF. This chain uses TRBV21-1 with TRBJ1-1; TRBD1 reflects the table's D call only, with no check against the DNA. TRBV21-1 is marked as a pseudogene. CDR3 length: 18 residues.

This clone was observed a single time. A read error may account for a junction end that differs from germline. The chain recombines TRBV7-2 with TRBJ2-1, with 11 bases identical to TRBD2. Germline-derived CDR1 and CDR2 are SGHTA and FQGNSA. The CDR3 is made up of 15 amino acids. The CDR3 region has the DNA TGTGCCAGCAGCATAGCGGGAGGGATAGGGAATGAGCAGTTCTTC. Translation: CASSIAGGIGNEQFF.

CDR3 sequence (DNA): TGTGCCAGCAGTTCCGTACCGGGACAATACTCTGGAAACACCATATATTTT. It codes for CASSSVPGQYSGNTIYF. The chain links TRBV28 to TRBJ1-3, with D tentatively TRBD1 (6 bases). Germline CDR1 and CDR2: MDHEN and SYDVKM. The CDR3 runs 17 residues. The V end lost 4 bases, the J end lost 0 bases, and 16 bases lay between the germline ends.

The chain uses TRBV7-9 and TRBJ2-5, with D perhaps matching TRBD1 (6 bases). Near its end, the DNA agrees better with TRBJ2-7, so the J call may be wrong. The CDR3 is made up of 13 amino acids. Germline loops: CDR1 SEHNR, CDR2 FQNEAQ (reference sequence). CDR3 sequence: CASSLEQGSEQYF. CDR3 nucleotides: TGTGCCAGCAGCTTAGAGCAGGGGTCCGAGCAGTACTTC.

The V gene is TRBV6-6, the J gene TRBJ2-7, with 7 bases identical to TRBD1. CDR3 size: 14 residues. The germline V gene encodes CDR1 MNHNY and CDR2 SVGAGI (reference sequence). V was clipped by 2 bases and J by 1 base; unmatched bases: 2. The chain's CDR3 is CASSYLGQSYEQYF. Written as DNA, the CDR3 is TGTGCCAGCAGTTACCTGGGACAGTCCTACGAGCAGTACTTC.

This sequence joins TRBV29-1 and TRBJ2-7; the match to TRBD2 covers 12 bases. Germline V gene sequence: CDR1 SQVTM, CDR2 ANQGSEA. The CDR3 covers 14 residues. Unmatched junction bases numbered 5, after V lost 6 bases and J lost 2 bases. This CDR3 reads CSVLTSGGPYEQYF. The CDR3, as DNA: TGCAGCGTGTTAACTAGCGGGGGGCCCTACGAGCAGTACTTC.

This clone was counted only a few times. The CDR3 here is CASRGDFGELFF. For the CDR3, the DNA is TGTGCCAGCAGGGGAGATTTCGGGGAGCTGTTTTTT. This sequence joins TRBV6-6 and TRBJ2-2, with D perhaps TRBD2 (5 bases). CDR1 and CDR2 from the germline V gene are MNHNY and SVGAGI (reference sequence). V was clipped by 6 bases and J by 7 bases, with 9 bases between them. The length of the CDR3 is 12 residues.

The chain joins TRBV11-2 to TRBJ2-5, with D unresolved. The CDR3 consists of 15 residues. Between the trimmed V and J ends, which lost 1 base and 3 bases, there was a span of 12 bases. Looked up from germline, CDR1 is SGHAT and CDR2 is FQNNGV. CDR3 region: CASSLGRPRKETQYF. CDR3 nucleotide sequence: TGTGCCAGCAGCTTAGGGCGCCCGCGGAAAGAGACCCAGTACTTC.

The chain uses TRBV18 and TRBJ2-5; possibly TRBD2 for D (6 bases). The CDR3 loop spans 14 amino acids. Germline CDR1 is KGHSH and CDR2 is LQKENI. V dropped 2 bases and J dropped 5 bases, with 12 bases sitting between them. The CDR3 DNA reads as TGTGCCAGCTCACCATTCAGTGGGGGGGAGACCCAGTACTTC. It translates to CASSPFSGGETQYF.

The table lists this clone with a count of one. This specimen includes other DNA sequences encoding the same CDR3. The chain combines TRBV28 with TRBJ1-1; no reliable D call. The V gene's germline CDR1 is MDHEN and CDR2 SYDVKM. The CDR3 runs to 14 residues. The V gene lost 3 bases and the J gene lost 12 bases, with 20 bases spanning the gap. CDR3 sequence (DNA): TGTGCCAGCAGTTTGGGCGGACTGAACACTGAGACTTTCTTT. As protein: CASSLGGLNTETFF.

V gene TRBV7-8 combines with J gene TRBJ2-5, with D possibly matching TRBD2 (7 bases). Between the trimmed V and J ends, which lost 4 bases and 6 bases, there was a span of 9 bases. The CDR3 length is 12 residues. CDR1 is SGHVS, CDR2 FQNEAQ, per germline. CDR3 in DNA: TGTGCCAGCAGCTCGGGGGGCCAGACCCAGTACTTC. The encoded protein is CASSSGGQTQYF.

The gene calls are TRBV11-2 and TRBJ2-7; 7 nucleotides align to TRBD1. The CDR3 length is 14 residues. The V gene's germline CDR1 is SGHAT and CDR2 FQNNGV. The junction had 3 bases not matched to a gene; V was cut back by 1 base and J by 3 bases. The CDR3 DNA follows: TGTGCCAGCAGCTTAGGACAGGGCTACTACGAGCAGTACTTC. Protein sequence: CASSLGQGYYEQYF.

V and J are TRBV19 and TRBJ2-1; TRBD2 aligns across 10 bases. The CDR3 totals 15 residues. V trimming: 0 bases; J trimming: 8 bases; junction bases outside the gene matches: 4. Germline CDR1 and CDR2: LNHDA and SQIVND (reference sequence). CDR3 loop: CASSIDLAGADEQFF. As DNA, the CDR3 is TGTGCCAGTAGTATAGATCTAGCGGGAGCGGATGAGCAGTTCTTC.

The DNA of the CDR3 is TGTGCCAGTCATAGTAGCTACGAGCAGTACTTC. This encodes CASHSSYEQYF. This chain connects TRBV6-6 to TRBJ2-7; unclear D gene. V dropped 9 bases and J dropped 3 bases, with 9 bases sitting between them. The germline V gene has CDR1 MNHNY and CDR2 SVGAGI (reference sequence). There are 11 residues in the CDR3.

The genes are TRBV5-5 and TRBJ1-2; no definite D call. Trimming shortened V by 0 bases and J by 1 base, and 7 bases separated the two germline ends. Germline V CDR1 and CDR2: SGHKS, YYEKEE (reference sequence). The CDR3 spans 14 residues. The CDR3 reads CASSLAGDNYGYTF. The DNA of the CDR3 is TGTGCCAGCAGCTTGGCCGGGGATAACTATGGCTACACCTTC.

The V and J genes are TRBV4-1 and TRBJ2-7, with unresolved D. In germline, CDR1 is MGHRA, CDR2 YSYEKL. V lost 4 bases and J lost 0, with 10 bases in between. The CDR3 length is 14 residues. The CDR3 loop is CASSPRLNSYEQYF. The DNA for the CDR3 is TGCGCCAGCAGCCCCCGGTTGAACTCCTACGAGCAGTACTTC.